Following are 19 T cell receptor beta chains from one sample sequenced in a study of post-analysis software for immune sequencing data (dated by TCRdb to about 2015). No antigen has been assigned to these receptors. The library was obtained by PCR. TCRdb records Illumina HiSeq 2500 as the sequencer. Unique molecular identifiers were incorporated into TCR beta cDNA libraries to reduce PCR and sequencing biases. The public reads were quality trimmed at Q25 with fastp and then assembled into clones with MiXCR by TCRdb, keeping productive beta chains. All rows with the same CDR3 protein become a single entry with the most common DNA and genes. Here the sample has about 820,000 distinct CDR3 sequences; approximately 53% occur a single time. 4.6% of the sample is in the top ten clones. Points the paper makes about the study in general: Roughly 5 TRBV segments, including TRBV5-6, TRBV5-1 and TRBV20-1, were significantly more frequent in patients than controls.

Sequencing was carried out using blood. These receptor sequences come from a girl under 18 with multiple sclerosis.

The rearrangement joins TRBV4-2 to TRBJ2-5; 8 bases align to TRBD2. The germline V gene has CDR1 LGHNA and CDR2 YNFKEQ. The CDR3 spans 16 residues. J gave up 11 bases and V 3 bases, and 17 bases lay outside the gene matches. Here the CDR3 DNA reads TGTGCCAGCAGCCAGCCCGGACTAGCCTCCACCTACGGGCAGTACTTC. This codes for CASSQPGLASTYGQYF.

J is TRBJ1-2 and V is TRBV25-1; D remains unclear. CDR1 is MGHDK and CDR2 is SYGVNS in the germline V gene. V lost 1 base to trimming and J lost 5 bases, with 8 bases between them. The CDR3 extends over 13 amino acids. The CDR3 loop is CASSESPGYGYTF. DNA of the CDR3: TGTGCCAGCAGTGAATCACCCGGTTATGGCTACACCTTC.

Only a few counts were recorded for this clonotype. The chain uses TRBV7-9 and TRBJ2-1; 14 nucleotides agree with TRBD2. V trimming: 4 bases; J trimming: 7 bases; junction bases outside the gene matches: 6. Germline CDR1 is SEHNR and CDR2 is FQNEAQ (reference sequence). The CDR3 loop spans 16 amino acids. The CDR3 DNA reads TGTGCCAGCAGCTCTGGGACTAGCGGGAGACTAAATGAGCAGTTCTTC. Translated, it gives CASSSGTSGRLNEQFF.

V gene TRBV6-2 or TRBV6-3 combines with J gene TRBJ2-7, with no clear D. Germline CDR1 and CDR2: MNHEY and SVGEGT. V lost 6 bases to trimming and J lost 2 bases, with 14 bases between them. The CDR3 sequence is 14 residues long. The CDR3 is CASRGGIFPYEQYF. CDR3 nucleotide sequence: TGTGCCAGCAGGGGCGGAATTTTCCCCTACGAGCAGTACTTC.

This chain links TRBV28 with TRBJ2-1; D is unresolved. The germline V and J ends were trimmed by 6 bases and 4 bases, with 13 bases remaining between them. Germline CDR1 is MDHEN and CDR2 is SYDVKM. This CDR3 has 14 residues. The DNA of the CDR3 is TGTGCCAGCAGCGACCCAGGAAGGTACAATGAGCAGTTCTTC. As protein: CASSDPGRYNEQFF. The full variable domain, completed using reference TRBV28 and TRBJ2-1, is DVKVTQSSRYLVKRTGEKVFLECVQDMDHENMFWYRQDPGLGLRLIYFSYDVKMKEKGDIPEGYSVSREKKERFSLILESASTNQTSMYLCASSDPGRYNEQFFGPGTRLTVL.

The gene calls are TRBV20-1 and TRBJ2-1; 11 bases are a match to TRBD2. CDR3 size: 17 residues. Germline V gene sequence: CDR1 DFQATT, CDR2 SNEGSKA (reference sequence). Losses at the gene ends were 1 base for V and 3 bases for J; bases not matched to a gene: 8. CDR3 sequence reads: CSARGAGTSGLYNEQFF. The DNA of the CDR3 is TGCAGTGCTAGAGGGGCCGGGACTAGCGGACTCTACAATGAGCAGTTCTTC.

The chain is built from TRBV15 and TRBJ2-5; D gene unclear. V gave up 0 bases and J gave up 3 bases, with 5 bases separating them. Per the germline V gene, CDR1 is LNHNV and CDR2 is YYDKDF (reference sequence). The CDR3 spans 13 residues. CDR3 DNA: TGTGCCACCAGCAGAGACTACAAAGAGACCCAGTACTTC. Translated, it gives CATSRDYKETQYF. Supplemented by reference TRBV15 and TRBJ2-5, the full variable domain reads DAMVIQNPRYQVTQFGKPVTLSCSQTLNHNVMYWYQQKSSQAPKLLFHYYDKDFNNEADTPDNFQSRRPNTSFCFLDIRSPGLGDTAMYLCATSRDYKETQYFGPGTRLLVL.

The V call is TRBV5-1, the J call TRBJ2-7; 7 bases are a match to TRBD2. The CDR3 extends over 14 amino acids. Losses at the gene ends were 7 bases for V and 6 bases for J; bases not matched to a gene: 13. In germline, CDR1 is SGHRS, CDR2 YFSETQ. CDR3 loop: CASHEVASGGEQYF. The CDR3 DNA reads as TGCGCCAGCCACGAGGTAGCTAGCGGAGGCGAGCAGTACTTC.

This chain joins TRBV11-2 and TRBJ1-2; no clear D. The CDR3 is 16 amino acids. Trimming left V 1 base short and J 4 bases short, with 16 bases between. The germline V gene has CDR1 SGHAT and CDR2 FQNNGV. The CDR3 loop is CASSLVGSSAGYGYTF. CDR3 bases: TGTGCCAGCAGCTTAGTCGGCAGTTCAGCTGGCTATGGCTACACCTTC. Full variable domain (missing parts from reference TRBV11-2 and TRBJ1-2): EAGVAQSPRYKIIEKRQSVAFWCNPISGHATLYWYQQILGQGPKLLIQFQNNGVVDDSQLPKDRFSAERLKGVDSTLKIQPAKLEDSAVYLCASSLVGSSAGYGYTFGSGTRLTVV.

The chain joins TRBV24-1 to TRBJ2-1; the match to TRBD2 covers 9 bases. Germline trimming cut 2 bases from V and 4 bases from J; bases unmatched to any gene: 5. The CDR3 spans 16 residues. Germline V lookup: CDR1 KGHDR, CDR2 SFDVKD. CDR3 sequence reads: CATSDSASGKYNEQFF. CDR3 DNA sequence: TGTGCCACCAGTGATTCCGCTAGCGGGAAGTACAATGAGCAGTTCTTC.

The gene calls are TRBV5-1 and TRBJ1-1; possible D gene TRBD1, 5 bases. This CDR3 region has 13 residues. CDR1 SGHRS and CDR2 YFSETQ come from the germline V gene. V was shortened by 10 bases and J by 1 base, with 14 bases between the two germline ends. This CDR3 reads CASSGRENTEAFF. For the CDR3, the DNA is TGCGCCTCATCGGGACGGGAGAACACTGAAGCTTTCTTT.

The CDR3 DNA reads as TGTGCCAGCAGCTTGTCAGGCGGGGGCCCCCAAGAGACCCAGCATTTT. Translation: CASSLSGGGPQETQHF. V and J are TRBV5-6 and TRBJ1-5; possibly TRBD1 for D (6 bases). CDR1 and CDR2 from the germline V gene are SGHDT and YYEEEE. The CDR3 extends over 16 amino acids. With 1 base removed from V and 11 bases from J, the gap between germline ends came to 22 bases.

The rearrangement links TRBV7-9 to TRBJ1-2, with 7 bases that match TRBD1. The trim removed 2 bases at V and 4 bases at J, leaving 7 bases unmatched. CDR3 length equals 15 residues. Germline V gene lookup returns CDR1 SEHNR and CDR2 FQNEAQ (reference sequence). Written as DNA, the CDR3 is TGTGCCAGCAGCTTATCGACAGGGACAATCTATGGCTACACCTTC. Translated: CASSLSTGTIYGYTF.

This clonotype came up a few times. The V call is TRBV5-1, the J call TRBJ2-1; possible D gene TRBD1, 5 bases. CDR1 SGHRS and CDR2 YFSETQ come from the germline V gene. V lost 4 bases to trimming and J lost 8 bases, with 19 bases between them. This CDR3 spans 15 amino acids. The CDR3, as DNA: TGCGCCAGCAGCCCGGGTTTAGTAGGGGCGGATGAGCAGTTCTTC. This encodes CASSPGLVGADEQFF. Full variable domain (remainder filled in from reference TRBV5-1 and TRBJ2-1): KAGVTQTPRYLIKTRGQQVTLSCSPISGHRSVSWYQQTPGQGLQFLFEYFSETQRNKGNFPGRFSGRQFSNSRSEMNVSTLELGDSALYLCASSPGLVGADEQFFGPGTRLTVL.

The chain joins TRBV29-1 to TRBJ2-5, with TRBD1 matching 9 bases. The J call may be wrong; the DNA end is better matched by TRBJ2-7. The CDR3 runs to 13 residues. Germline V lookup: CDR1 SQVTM, CDR2 ANQGSEA. CDR3 sequence: CSVEEGQGYEQYF. CDR3 nucleotide sequence: TGCAGCGTTGAGGAAGGACAGGGGTACGAGCAGTACTTC.

This clonotype appeared a few times. V and J are TRBV5-1 and TRBJ2-3; 14 bases align to TRBD2. The junction had 7 bases not matched to a gene; V was cut back by 1 base and J by 6 bases. This CDR3 has 17 amino acids. CDR1 SGHRS and CDR2 YFSETQ come from the germline V gene. DNA for the CDR3: TGCGCCAGCAGCTTGACCCCGGGACTAGCGGGAGTGGATACGCAGTATTTT. Translating gives CASSLTPGLAGVDTQYF.

The chain carries TRBV7-2 and TRBJ1-6, with D unresolved. Germline V gene lookup returns CDR1 SGHTA and CDR2 FQGNSA. The V and J ends lost 5 bases and 10 bases respectively, with 12 bases between them. The CDR3 has 13 residues. The CDR3 protein is CASSLGRGSPLHF. The CDR3 nucleotides are TGTGCCAGCAGCCTCGGACGAGGCTCACCCCTCCACTTT.

Concerning this clonotype: An end of the junction differs from the germline gene, which may be a read error. For the CDR3, the DNA is TGCAGCGTGGGAGGGAAGGCCGGGGCCAACGTCCCGACTTTC. The encoded protein is CSVGGKAGANVPTF. This chain joins TRBV29-1 and TRBJ2-6, with TRBD2 identical over 7 bases. Germline CDR1 and CDR2: SQVTM and ANQGSEA. This CDR3 spans 14 amino acids.

V usage is TRBV29-1 and J usage is TRBJ2-1; D unclear. CDR3 size: 12 residues. From germline, CDR1 is SQVTM and CDR2 ANQGSEA. Trimming removed 1 base from V and 5 bases from J, with 6 bases in between. CDR3 DNA sequence: TGCAGCGTTGAAGGCAGTAACAATGAGCAGTTCTTC. Its translation is CSVEGSNNEQFF.